Detailed here is one T cell receptor beta chain. The data were taken from a study of blood T cell repertoires in COVID-19. About the study: Whether acute or convalescent, the COVID-19 samples came from the United States, Italy and Spain. PBMCs, B-cell-depleted T cells, or T cells provided the cDNA or gDNA that made up the material.

Trimming took off 4 bases at V and 4 bases at J, with 19 bases between the two ends. CDR1 SGHDN and CDR2 FVKESK come from the germline V gene. This CDR3 spans 16 amino acids. Authors' methods: The authors estimated nucleated cell counts from reference gene primer amplification. The data were produced by immunoSEQ multiplex PCR, yet TCRdb's version contains in-frame clones alone and is incomplete. The D gene and trimming were derived from the DNA, and the V and J assignments and clone size from that table. The sample yields under 250,000 clones, roughly nine tenths seen once. The chain has TRBV14 and TRBJ1-1; weak D call: TRBD1 (5 bases). The specimen sequenced was peripheral blood. This receptor was obtained from a man younger than 35 with active or convalescent COVID-19. In DNA form, the CDR3 reads TGTGCCAGCAGCCTACAGATGGGGGGTGCGGGCACTGAAGCTTTCTTT. Amino acids: CASSLQMGGAGTEAFF.